These 19 T cell receptor beta chains came from one sample sequenced in a study of T cell changes during pregnancy in multiple sclerosis. Using immunoSEQ multiplex PCR, the repertoire was profiled, and TCRdb retains in-frame clones only, with some absent. Of fewer than 85,000 clones in the sample, about 95% were seen once. The sample was peripheral blood, taken in the second trimester of pregnancy. Receptor source: a female donor with multiple sclerosis, enrolled in a pregnancy study.

This chain links TRBV2 with TRBJ1-4; D ambiguous. Trimming left V 6 bases short and J 8 bases short, with 7 bases between. Germline CDR1 reads SNHLY; CDR2 reads FYNNEI. This CDR3 contains 11 residues. CDR3 nucleotide sequence: TGTGCCAGCAGCTTAGCGGAAAAACTGTTTTTT. Its translation: CASSLAEKLFF.

The gene calls are TRBV19 and TRBJ1-1; D not certain. Germline loops: CDR1 LNHDA, CDR2 SQIVND (reference sequence). V shed 3 bases and J shed 1 base, with 6 bases lying between them. This CDR3 is 13 amino acids long. CDR3 sequence reads: CASSINGNTEAFF. Written as DNA, the CDR3 is TGTGCCAGTAGTATTAACGGGAACACTGAAGCTTTCTTT.

V usage is TRBV7-9 and J usage is TRBJ2-2, with 7 bases aligning to TRBD2. Germline V gene sequence: CDR1 SEHNR, CDR2 FQNEAQ (reference sequence). This CDR3 spans 14 amino acids. The ends lost 5 bases at V and 6 bases at J; junction bases unmatched: 6. The CDR3, as DNA: TGTGCCAGCAGCGGGAGGGTTCTCTCCGGGGAGCTGTTTTTT. Translating gives CASSGRVLSGELFF. The complete variable domain, with remaining parts taken from reference TRBV7-9 and TRBJ2-2, reads DTGVSQNPRHKITKRGQNVTFRCDPISEHNRLYWYRQTLGQGPEFLTYFQNEAQLEKSRLLSDRFSAERPKGSFSTLEIQRTEQGDSAMYLCASSGRVLSGELFFGEGSRLTVL.

This chain uses TRBV2 with TRBJ2-1; 9 bases are a match to TRBD1. From germline, CDR1 is SNHLY and CDR2 FYNNEI. V was pared by 7 bases and J by 7 bases, with 17 bases of the junction left unmatched. This CDR3 spans 17 amino acids. Here the CDR3 DNA reads TGTGCCAGCAAGTTGACCCTGGACAGGGGTGTCGGTAATGAGCAGTTCTTC. Its translation: CASKLTLDRGVGNEQFF.

The J gene is TRBJ2-2, the V gene TRBV6-5; 7 nucleotides match TRBD2. V trimming: 0 bases; J trimming: 6 bases; junction bases outside the gene matches: 4. Per the germline V gene, CDR1 is MNHEY and CDR2 is SVGAGI. The CDR3 runs 15 residues. The CDR3: CASSYSIRGAGELFF. The CDR3 DNA is TGTGCCAGCAGTTACTCGATCCGGGGGGCCGGGGAGCTGTTTTTT.

The gene calls are TRBV19 and TRBJ1-1; D not certain. Germline assignment: CDR1 LNHDA and CDR2 SQIVND (reference sequence). This CDR3 contains 14 residues. Between the trimmed V and J ends, which lost 6 bases and 1 base, there was a span of 12 bases. CDR3 DNA: TGTGCCAGTAGCTACCGCCAGGCGAACACTGAAGCTTTCTTT. It yields the protein CASSYRQANTEAFF.

V gene TRBV27 combines with J gene TRBJ2-4, with D maybe TRBD2 (5 bases). Germline V lookup: CDR1 MNHEY, CDR2 SMNVEV (reference sequence). V lost 6 bases to trimming and J lost 4 bases, with 10 bases between them. CDR3 length: 13 amino acids. CDR3 bases: TGTGCCAGCAGCGACCGGAGGAAAAACATTCAGTACTTC. It translates to CASSDRRKNIQYF.

The V and J genes are TRBV5-4 and TRBJ2-3; TRBD1 is a possible D gene (8 bases). This CDR3 has 15 residues. The germline V gene encodes CDR1 SGHNT and CDR2 YYREEE (reference sequence). Trimming pared 3 bases from V and 5 bases from J, leaving 16 bases between. The CDR3 region is CASSSGQGGIDTQYF. CDR3 sequence (DNA): TGTGCCAGCAGCTCCGGACAGGGAGGGATAGATACGCAGTATTTT.

This rearrangement joins TRBV5-1 to TRBJ2-1; 13 bases match TRBD2. CDR1 is SGHRS and CDR2 is YFSETQ in the germline V gene. This CDR3 has 18 residues. V was pared by 3 bases and J by 4 bases, with 10 bases of the junction left unmatched. CDR3 amino acids: CASSWTRLAGGAYNEQFF. The CDR3 nucleotides read TGCGCCAGCAGCTGGACAAGACTAGCGGGAGGCGCTTACAATGAGCAGTTCTTC.

The genes are TRBV6-4 and TRBJ2-1, with 13 bases aligning to TRBD2. The V segment lost 6 bases and the J segment 10 bases; nucleotides outside the gene matches: 9. The CDR3 has 15 amino acids. Germline CDR1 and CDR2: MRHNA and SNTAGT. The CDR3 reads CASRVLAGGPGEQFF. The CDR3 bases are TGTGCCAGCAGGGTACTAGCGGGAGGGCCCGGGGAGCAGTTCTTC.

This clone was seen more than once but under ten times. The V and J genes are TRBV27 and TRBJ2-7; 11 bases line up with TRBD2. CDR1 MNHEY and CDR2 SMNVEV come from the germline V gene (reference sequence). V trimming: 2 bases; J trimming: 9 bases; junction bases outside the gene matches: 9. The CDR3 is 15 residues long. The CDR3 reads CASSLRGTSGSLQYF. The CDR3 nucleotides read TGTGCCAGCAGTTTAAGGGGGACTAGCGGTTCCTTGCAGTACTTC.

The chain uses TRBV5-4 and TRBJ2-1; 8 bases agree with TRBD1. The trim removed 3 bases at V and 2 bases at J, leaving 7 bases unmatched. This CDR3 is 16 amino acids long. Germline loops: CDR1 SGHNT, CDR2 YYREEE (reference sequence). DNA of the CDR3: TGTGCCAGCAGCTACGACAGGGGTCAAACCTACAATGAGCAGTTCTTC. Its translation: CASSYDRGQTYNEQFF. The variable domain in full, with the rest retrieved from reference TRBV5-4 and TRBJ2-1, is ETGVTQSPTHLIKTRGQQVTLRCSSQSGHNTVSWYQQALGQGPQFIFQYYREEENGRGNFPPRFSGLQFPNYSSELNVNALELDDSALYLCASSYDRGQTYNEQFFGPGTRLTVL.

The chain joins TRBV2 to TRBJ2-7, with TRBD1 as a possible D gene (6 bases). Germline CDR1 and CDR2: SNHLY and FYNNEI. Trimming took 5 bases from V and 5 from J, leaving 10 bases between them. This CDR3 has 12 residues. The chain's CDR3 is CASSLQGNEQYF. In DNA form, the CDR3 reads TGTGCCAGCAGTTTACAGGGTAACGAGCAGTACTTC.

This clone has just a few counts. The rearrangement links TRBV30 to TRBJ1-4; D uncertain. Per germline, CDR1 GTSNPN and CDR2 SVGIG (reference sequence). Trimming stripped 2 bases from V and 2 bases from J, with 15 bases between. The CDR3 extends over 16 amino acids. CDR3 bases: TGTGCCTGGAGTTGGGTCGGCGGGCCCACTAATGAAAAACTGTTTTTT. Translating it yields CAWSWVGGPTNEKLFF.

The rearrangement links TRBV7-2 to TRBJ2-1; 9 nucleotides match TRBD2. The CDR3 covers 14 residues. After removal of 3 bases from V and 9 bases from J, the junction contained 6 bases not matched to a gene. Germline loops: CDR1 SGHTA, CDR2 FQGNSA. CDR3 loop: CASSFLTRGGEQFF. DNA of the CDR3: TGTGCCAGCAGCTTTCTCACGCGGGGGGGTGAGCAGTTCTTC.

This chain joins TRBV28 and TRBJ2-7, with 10 bases that match TRBD2. The germline CDR1 and CDR2 sequences are MDHEN and SYDVKM. The CDR3 sequence is 16 residues long. V lost 9 bases to trimming and J lost 5 bases; unmatched junction nucleotides: 16. The CDR3 nucleotides are TGTGCCAGTCACTCCGGGACTAGCGTCTTTAACCACGAGCAGTACTTC. Amino acids: CASHSGTSVFNHEQYF.

The CDR3 DNA reads TGTGCCAGCAGCCTAGGACTAGCGGGAGACTACGAGCAGTACTTC. The encoded protein is CASSLGLAGDYEQYF. The V call is TRBV28, the J call TRBJ2-7; 13 bases match TRBD2. V gave up 6 bases and J gave up 3 bases; unmatched junction bases: 5. Germline V lookup: CDR1 MDHEN, CDR2 SYDVKM. This CDR3 spans 15 amino acids.

CDR3 sequence reads: CASSDLSREQFF. The CDR3 region has the DNA TGTGCCAGCAGTGATTTAAGCCGCGAGCAGTTCTTC. The genes are TRBV6-1 and TRBJ2-1; D call uncertain. Per the germline V gene, CDR1 is MNHNS and CDR2 is SASEGT. This CDR3 has 12 amino acids. V shed 3 bases and J shed 10 bases, with 10 bases lying between them.

A single count supports this clone. The chain carries TRBV7-9 and TRBJ2-7; D unclear. Germline CDR1 SEHNR, CDR2 FQNEAQ (reference sequence). V shed 5 bases and J shed 0 bases, with 5 bases lying between them. The CDR3 runs 12 residues. CDR3 sequence reads: CASSPSSYEQYF. CDR3 nucleotides: TGTGCCAGCAGCCCCAGCTCCTACGAGCAGTACTTC.